What follows are 10 T cell receptor beta chains derived from one specimen sequenced in a study of cytomegalovirus exposure and HLA in healthy donors. The PCR used 60 Vbeta and 13 Jbeta primers. The data were produced by immunoSEQ multiplex PCR, yet TCRdb's version contains in-frame clones alone and is incomplete. This sample has roughly 180,000 clones; approximately 80% occur once, and the top ten carry about 4.4%. The specimen sequenced was PBMCs. The receptors derive from a woman aged 45 to 65 in good health and CMV-seropositive.

This clone appeared a few times. The chain carries TRBV4-3 and TRBJ1-4, with 7 bases matching TRBD1. In germline, CDR1 is LGHNA, CDR2 YSLEER. The V and J ends lost 0 bases and 4 bases, in that order; junction bases with no gene match: 5. The CDR3 has 16 amino acids. DNA of the CDR3: TGCGCCAGCAGCCAAGATCAGGGGGTTGTTAATGAAAAACTGTTTTTT. This translates into CASSQDQGVVNEKLFF.

The V gene is TRBV5-1, the J gene TRBJ1-2, with D unresolved. CDR1 is SGHRS, CDR2 YFSETQ, per germline. This CDR3 has 14 residues. V lost 0 bases and J 7 bases, leaving 13 bases between the germline ends. CDR3 region: CASSLDRARGGYTF. CDR3 DNA: TGCGCCAGCAGCTTGGATCGGGCGCGGGGTGGCTACACCTTC.

This rearrangement joins TRBV6-1 to TRBJ2-7; 8 nucleotides match TRBD2. The germline CDR1 and CDR2 sequences are MNHNS and SASEGT. Losses at the gene ends were 3 bases for V and 6 bases for J; bases not matched to a gene: 10. This CDR3 is 15 amino acids long. The CDR3 sequence: CASSDMGTRGGEQYF. In DNA, the CDR3 is TGTGCCAGCAGTGATATGGGGACTAGGGGTGGCGAGCAGTACTTC.

This rearrangement joins TRBV7-9 to TRBJ1-2; no definite D call. This CDR3 comprises 15 residues. V lost 5 bases and J 8 bases, leaving 21 bases between the germline ends. CDR1 is SEHNR, CDR2 FQNEAQ, per germline (reference sequence). CDR3 amino acids: CASSEPGRTPGGYTF. CDR3 in DNA: TGTGCCAGCAGCGAGCCGGGGAGGACGCCGGGCGGCTACACCTTC. Together with reference TRBV7-9 and TRBJ1-2, the CDR3 gives the full variable domain: DTGVSQNPRHKITKRGQNVTFRCDPISEHNRLYWYRQTLGQGPEFLTYFQNEAQLEKSRLLSDRFSAERPKGSFSTLEIQRTEQGDSAMYLCASSEPGRTPGGYTFGSGTRLTVV.

The gene calls are TRBV5-1 and TRBJ1-3; the match to TRBD1 covers 8 bases. V lost 4 bases to trimming and J lost 2 bases; unmatched junction nucleotides: 2. CDR3 length: 14 amino acids. The germline V gene encodes CDR1 SGHRS and CDR2 YFSETQ. The CDR3, as DNA: TGCGCCAGCAGCCCGACAGGGGCTGGAAACACCATATATTTT. The encoded protein is CASSPTGAGNTIYF.

In nucleotides, the CDR3 is TGTGCCAGCAGCGGACAGGGGGTCACCGGGGAGCTGTTTTTT. Amino acid sequence: CASSGQGVTGELFF. V is TRBV5-5 and J is TRBJ2-2; TRBD1 agrees at 10 bases. The CDR3 sequence is 14 residues long. Germline CDR1 is SGHKS and CDR2 is YYEKEE (reference sequence). Germline trimming cut 4 bases from V and 4 bases from J; bases unmatched to any gene: 1. Using reference TRBV5-5 and TRBJ2-2 for the parts outside the CDR3, the full variable domain is DAGVTQSPTHLIKTRGQQVTLRCSPISGHKSVSWYQQVLGQGPQFIFQYYEKEERGRGNFPDRFSARQFPNYSSELNVNALLLGDSALYLCASSGQGVTGELFFGEGSRLTVL.

The V call is TRBV7-8, the J call TRBJ2-2; possible D gene TRBD2, 5 bases. This CDR3 contains 12 residues. CDR1 is SGHVS and CDR2 is FQNEAQ in the germline V gene. The V end was cut by 5 bases, the J end by 6 bases, with 7 bases between. The CDR3 region has the DNA TGTGCCAGCAGCAAGGAGGCCGGGGAGCTGTTTTTT. Translated, it gives CASSKEAGELFF.

J is TRBJ1-2 and V is TRBV29-1; D ambiguous. This CDR3 is built from 12 residues. Germline V gene data show CDR1 as SQVTM and CDR2 as ANQGSEA. With 3 bases removed from V and 4 bases from J, the gap between germline ends came to 9 bases. CDR3 residues: CSVEYSTYGYTF. The CDR3 nucleotides read TGCAGCGTTGAGTACAGCACCTATGGCTACACCTTC.

This clone came up a few times. The chain joins TRBV7-9 to TRBJ2-5, with D possibly TRBD1 on 5 matching bases. The V gene lost 7 bases and the J gene lost 5 bases, with 11 bases spanning the gap. The length of the CDR3 is 12 residues. Germline V gene lookup returns CDR1 SEHNR and CDR2 FQNEAQ (reference sequence). The CDR3 DNA reads as TGTGCCAGCATGGGGCTGGGTGAGACCCAGTACTTC. Residues: CASMGLGETQYF.

This clone was seen just once. CDR3 in amino acids: CASSLGGHNEKLFF. In nucleotides, the CDR3 is TGCGCCAGCAGCTTGGGCGGCCATAATGAAAAACTGTTTTTT. The gene calls are TRBV5-1 and TRBJ1-4; the D is unclear. Trimming removed 0 bases from V and 4 bases from J, with 7 bases in between. CDR1 is SGHRS and CDR2 is YFSETQ in the germline V gene. This CDR3 is 14 amino acids long. Complete variable domain (other parts from reference TRBV5-1 and TRBJ1-4): KAGVTQTPRYLIKTRGQQVTLSCSPISGHRSVSWYQQTPGQGLQFLFEYFSETQRNKGNFPGRFSGRQFSNSRSEMNVSTLELGDSALYLCASSLGGHNEKLFFGSGTQLSVL.